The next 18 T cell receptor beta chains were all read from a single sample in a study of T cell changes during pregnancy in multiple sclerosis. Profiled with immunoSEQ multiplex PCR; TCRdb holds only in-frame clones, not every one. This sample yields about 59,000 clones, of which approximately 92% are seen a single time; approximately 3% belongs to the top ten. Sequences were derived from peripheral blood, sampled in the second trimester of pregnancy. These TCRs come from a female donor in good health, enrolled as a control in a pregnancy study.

The CDR3 DNA is TGCGCCAGCAGCTTAGGTAGCGGGGGGGTCGAGACCCAGTACTTC. This encodes CASSLGSGGVETQYF. The gene calls are TRBV5-1 and TRBJ2-5; 11 positions match TRBD2. Germline lookup yields CDR1 SGHRS and CDR2 YFSETQ. The V and J ends lost 2 bases and 5 bases, in that order; junction bases with no gene match: 5. CDR3 size: 15 residues.

The CDR3 DNA reads TGTGCCTGGAGTGTATTCGGGAGATTAGAGACCCAGTACTTC. It translates to CAWSVFGRLETQYF. The chain couples TRBV30 to TRBJ2-5; TRBD2 might be the D (6 bases). This CDR3 spans 14 amino acids. The V gene's germline CDR1 is GTSNPN and CDR2 SVGIG (reference sequence). V shed 0 bases and J shed 4 bases, with 12 bases lying between them.

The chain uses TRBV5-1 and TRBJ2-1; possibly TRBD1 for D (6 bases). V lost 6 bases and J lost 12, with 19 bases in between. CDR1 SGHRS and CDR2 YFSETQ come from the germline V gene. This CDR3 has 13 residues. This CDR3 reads CASNRDPTGWQFF. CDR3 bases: TGCGCCAGCAACAGGGACCCTACTGGTTGGCAGTTCTTC.

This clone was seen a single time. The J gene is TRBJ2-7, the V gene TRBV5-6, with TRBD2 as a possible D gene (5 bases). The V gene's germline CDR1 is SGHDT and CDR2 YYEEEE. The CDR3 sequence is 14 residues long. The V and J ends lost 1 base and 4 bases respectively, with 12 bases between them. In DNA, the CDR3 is TGTGCCAGCAGCTTGACCCTATCGGGGTACGAGCAGTACTTC. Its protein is CASSLTLSGYEQYF.

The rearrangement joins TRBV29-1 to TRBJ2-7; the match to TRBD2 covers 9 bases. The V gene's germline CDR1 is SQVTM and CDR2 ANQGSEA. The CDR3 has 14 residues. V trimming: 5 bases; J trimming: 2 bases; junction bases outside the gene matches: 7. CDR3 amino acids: CSVLTSGRAYEQYF. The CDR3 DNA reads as TGCAGCGTTCTCACTAGCGGGCGAGCCTACGAGCAGTACTTC.

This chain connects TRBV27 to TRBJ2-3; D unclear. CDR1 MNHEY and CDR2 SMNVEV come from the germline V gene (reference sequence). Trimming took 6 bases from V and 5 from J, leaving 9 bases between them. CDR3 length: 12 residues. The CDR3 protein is CASRTLGDTQYF. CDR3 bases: TGTGCCAGCAGGACTCTCGGAGATACGCAGTATTTT.

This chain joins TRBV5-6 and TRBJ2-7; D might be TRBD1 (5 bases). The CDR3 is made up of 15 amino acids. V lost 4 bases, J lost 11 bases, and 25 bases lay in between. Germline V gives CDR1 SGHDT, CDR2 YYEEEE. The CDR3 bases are TGTGCCAGCAGCACCTTACCCCCACGCGACAGTCGTGAGTACTTC. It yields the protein CASSTLPPRDSREYF.

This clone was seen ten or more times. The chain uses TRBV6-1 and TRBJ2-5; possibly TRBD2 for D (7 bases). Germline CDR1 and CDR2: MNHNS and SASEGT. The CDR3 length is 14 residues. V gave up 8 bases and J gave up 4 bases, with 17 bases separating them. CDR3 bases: TGTGCCAGCCTCCGGGGGGCCGAGTCAGAGACCCAGTACTTC. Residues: CASLRGAESETQYF.

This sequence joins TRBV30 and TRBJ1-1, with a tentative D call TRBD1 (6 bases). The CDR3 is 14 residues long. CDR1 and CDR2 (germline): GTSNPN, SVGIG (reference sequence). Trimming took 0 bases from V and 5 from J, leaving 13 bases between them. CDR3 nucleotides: TGTGCCTGGAGTGTACTTGAGGGGGGGACTGAAGCTTTCTTT. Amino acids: CAWSVLEGGTEAFF.

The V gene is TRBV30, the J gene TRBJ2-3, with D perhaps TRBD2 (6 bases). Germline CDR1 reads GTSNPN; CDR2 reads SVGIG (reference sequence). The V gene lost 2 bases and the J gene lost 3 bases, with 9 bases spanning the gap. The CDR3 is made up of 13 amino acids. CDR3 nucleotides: TGTGCCTGGAGTCGGAGGGAAACAGATACGCAGTATTTT. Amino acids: CAWSRRETDTQYF.

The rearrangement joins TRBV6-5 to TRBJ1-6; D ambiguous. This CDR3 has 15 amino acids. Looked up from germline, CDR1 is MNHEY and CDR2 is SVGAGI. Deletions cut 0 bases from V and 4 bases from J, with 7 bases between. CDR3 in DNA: TGTGCCAGCAGTTACTCGAGCCTTTATAATTCACCCCTCCACTTT. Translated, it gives CASSYSSLYNSPLHF.

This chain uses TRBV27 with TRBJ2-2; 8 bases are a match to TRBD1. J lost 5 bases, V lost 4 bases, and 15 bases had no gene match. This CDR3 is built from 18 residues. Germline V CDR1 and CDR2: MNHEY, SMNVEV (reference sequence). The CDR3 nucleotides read TGTGCCAGCAGTTCTAAGGCCCCTCAACAGGGGGTGACCGGGGAGCTGTTTTTT. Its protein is CASSSKAPQQGVTGELFF.

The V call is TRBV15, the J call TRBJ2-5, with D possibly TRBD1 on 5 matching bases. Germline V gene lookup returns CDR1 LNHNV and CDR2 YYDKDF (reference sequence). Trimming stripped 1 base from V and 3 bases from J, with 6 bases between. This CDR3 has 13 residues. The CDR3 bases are TGTGCCACCAGCAGAGCCAGGGAAGAGACCCAGTACTTC. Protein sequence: CATSRAREETQYF.

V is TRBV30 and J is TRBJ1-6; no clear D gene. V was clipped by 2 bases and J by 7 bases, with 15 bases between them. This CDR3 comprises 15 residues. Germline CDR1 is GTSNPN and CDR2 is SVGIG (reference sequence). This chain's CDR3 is CAWSLTGNVNSPLHF. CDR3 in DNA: TGTGCCTGGAGTTTGACGGGAAATGTGAATTCACCCCTCCACTTT.

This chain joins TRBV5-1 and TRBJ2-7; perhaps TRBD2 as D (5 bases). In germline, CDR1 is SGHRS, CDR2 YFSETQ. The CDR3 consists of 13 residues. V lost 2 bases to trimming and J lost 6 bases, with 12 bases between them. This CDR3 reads CASSFGRGSEQYF. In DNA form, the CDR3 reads TGCGCCAGCAGCTTCGGTCGGGGTAGCGAGCAGTACTTC.

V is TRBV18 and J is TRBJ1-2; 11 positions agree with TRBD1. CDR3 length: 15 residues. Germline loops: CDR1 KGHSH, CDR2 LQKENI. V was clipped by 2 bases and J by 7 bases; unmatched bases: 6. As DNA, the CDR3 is TGTGCCAGCTCACCAGGGACAGGGGGTGTCGTTGGCTACACCTTC. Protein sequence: CASSPGTGGVVGYTF.

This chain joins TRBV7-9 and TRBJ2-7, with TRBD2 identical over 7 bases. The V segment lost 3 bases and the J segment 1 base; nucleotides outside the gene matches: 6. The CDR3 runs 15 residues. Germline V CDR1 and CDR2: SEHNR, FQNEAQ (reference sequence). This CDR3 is CASSLEASGSYEQYF. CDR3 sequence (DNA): TGTGCCAGCAGCTTGGAGGCTAGCGGATCCTACGAGCAGTACTTC.

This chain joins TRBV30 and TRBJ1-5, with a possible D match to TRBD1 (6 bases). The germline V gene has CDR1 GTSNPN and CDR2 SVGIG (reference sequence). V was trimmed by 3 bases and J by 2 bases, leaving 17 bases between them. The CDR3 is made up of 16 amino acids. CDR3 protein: CAWSGLQGRGNQPQHF. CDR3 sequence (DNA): TGTGCCTGGAGCGGATTACAGGGAAGGGGCAATCAGCCCCAGCATTTT.